The next 2 T cell receptor beta chains were all read from a single sample in a study of cytomegalovirus exposure and HLA in healthy donors. The PCR was carried out with 60 Vbeta primers and 13 Jbeta primers. Generated by immunoSEQ multiplex PCR, the TCRdb table keeps only in-frame clones and is missing some. The sample lists 150,000 or so clones, 60% to 80% occurring once. The sample taken for sequencing was PBMCs. The receptors shown here come from a woman in her 50s in good health and CMV-seropositive.

The chain joins TRBV28 to TRBJ1-5; perhaps TRBD1 as D (5 bases). This CDR3 has 16 residues. Germline CDR1 is MDHEN and CDR2 is SYDVKM. The germline V and J ends were trimmed by 5 bases and 3 bases, with 17 bases remaining between them. This CDR3 reads CASSEGWGESNQPQHF. CDR3 nucleotides: TGTGCCAGCAGTGAAGGGTGGGGGGAGTCCAATCAGCCCCAGCATTTT.

This chain connects TRBV7-2 to TRBJ2-1, with a weak D call TRBD2 (5 bases). This CDR3 has 15 amino acids. Looked up from germline, CDR1 is SGHTA and CDR2 is FQGNSA. V was trimmed by 5 bases and J by 0 bases, leaving 11 bases between them. The CDR3 loop reads CASSLSVSSYNEQFF. The CDR3 DNA reads as TGTGCCAGCAGCCTTAGCGTAAGCTCCTACAATGAGCAGTTCTTC.